This record concerns one T cell receptor (beta chain) sequence. Germline CDR1 and CDR2: LGHNA and YNFKEQ. CDR3 length: 14 residues. Unmatched junction bases numbered 7, after V lost 8 bases and J lost 2 bases. This record belongs to a study of T-cell memory formation after mild COVID-19. TCRdb fed the 5' RACE reads into MiXCR, producing one record per CDR3 protein. This repertoire shows 65,000 to 95,000 distinct CDR3 sequences, around 13% found once; its top ten account for around two fifths. The source is a man between 18 and 35 years old who had mild COVID-19 (a few samples of this study predate the infection). Cell type and time point are not known. Material: PBMCs or a T cell subset sorted from them (not recorded which). This chain links TRBV4-2 with TRBJ2-7, with 9 bases that match TRBD1. The CDR3 protein is CASGSWDRAYEQYF. The DNA for the CDR3 is TGTGCCAGCGGCTCTTGGGACAGGGCCTACGAGCAGTACTTC.